Listed below are T cell receptor beta chains from one sample, sequenced in a study of shared clonotypes between healthy human individuals. This table comes from immunoSEQ multiplex PCR, and its TCRdb copy is limited to in-frame clones, with some not included. Altogether fewer than 650,000 clones are present, just over 75% being singletons, with the ten largest covering 9.5% to 15%. The source material was PBMCs. The receptors were gathered from a middle-aged woman in good health. Some clones in this sample may be carry-over from other donors' samples. Both conserved end residues are part of each CDR3. Fields, in order: CDR3 DNA, CDR3 protein, V gene, J gene, clone size, D gene. The D gene is left open where the match is weak. Clone size is given for some rows only: seen once, a few or many times, or a class if the clone is expanded.

TGTGCCAGCAGCTTAGTATTGGCGGATGAGCAGTTCTTC	CASSLVLADEQFF	TRBV11-2	TRBJ2-1	NA	NA
TGTGCCAGCAGTGACCCCCGGACTAGCGGGAGTTCCGATACGCAGTATTTT	CASSDPRTSGSSDTQYF	TRBV2	TRBJ2-3	NA	TRBD2
TGTGCCAGCAGCTTGGCCGTAGGGGTAGACTCCTACAATGAGCAGTTCTTC	CASSLAVGVDSYNEQFF	TRBV5-8	TRBJ2-1	NA	NA
TGCGCCAGCAGCTTGTACCCGGGACAGAGAAATGAAAAACTGTTTTTT	CASSLYPGQRNEKLFF	TRBV5-1	TRBJ1-4	NA	TRBD1
TGTGCCAGCAGTTTACTAGCAGGGCGTGGAAGCAATCAGCCCCAGCATTTT	CASSLLAGRGSNQPQHF	TRBV28	TRBJ1-5	NA	NA
TGCGCCAGCAGCTACGAGGCCGGCAATGAGCAGTTCTTC	CASSYEAGNEQFF	TRBV5-1	TRBJ2-1	NA	NA
TGTGCCAGTAGGGTGGCCCCGAATTCCGCCCACGAGCAGTACTTC	CASRVAPNSAHEQYF	TRBV19	TRBJ2-7	NA	NA
TGTGCCAGCAGTGACTTTTGGGGGGGAACTAATGAAAAACTGTTTTTT	CASSDFWGGTNEKLFF	TRBV25-1	TRBJ1-4	NA	NA
TGTGCCAGCAGTGATCTTTATTTCCAAGAGACCCAGTACTTC	CASSDLYFQETQYF	TRBV2	TRBJ2-5	NA	NA
TGTGCCAGCAGTTACTTTGGGGGAGGGAACTACGAGCAGTACTTC	CASSYFGGGNYEQYF	TRBV6-6	TRBJ2-7	NA	TRBD2
TGTGCCAGCAGTCCGCCTCGGCGGGGACACACAGATACGCAGTATTTT	CASSPPRRGHTDTQYF	TRBV27	TRBJ2-3	NA	NA
TGTGCCAGCAGCCAAGGGGGCCCCATGTCCCAGCATTTT	CASSQGGPMSQHF	TRBV28	TRBJ1-5	once	TRBD1
TGCGCCAGCAGTGAGTCGTCTGGGGGGGGCCGGGGGACCCAGTACTTC	CASSESSGGGRGTQYF	TRBV10-1	TRBJ2-5	NA	NA
TGTGCCAGCCGTCCAGCGGGAGGGGACGAGCAGTACTTC	CASRPAGGDEQYF	TRBV5-4	TRBJ2-7	few	TRBD2
TGTGCCAGCAGCTCCCACGACACCCTTGAAGCTTTCTTT	CASSSHDTLEAFF	TRBV28	TRBJ1-1	NA	NA
TGCGCCAGCAGCCCCGGACTAGCGGGGGGTGGAGAGCAGTTCTTC	CASSPGLAGGGEQFF	TRBV5-1	TRBJ2-1	NA	TRBD2
TGTGCCAGCAGTCCCGACAGGGGCGAGTACAATGAGCAGTTCTTC	CASSPDRGEYNEQFF	TRBV2	TRBJ2-1	NA	TRBD1
TGTACCATCAGTGACCCGACAGGTAGGGAGCAGTACTTC	CTISDPTGREQYF	TRBV10-3	TRBJ2-7	NA	NA
TGTGCCATCAGTGACGCGTTCGATACGCAGTATTTT	CAISDAFDTQYF	TRBV10-3	TRBJ2-3	NA	NA
TGTGCCTGGAGTATCAATCCGCGTTATGGCTACACCTTC	CAWSINPRYGYTF	TRBV30	TRBJ1-2	NA	NA
TGCGCCAGCGAAAGGTATCTTGGGGCCAACGTCCTGACTTTC	CASERYLGANVLTF	TRBV5-1	TRBJ2-6	NA	NA
TGTGCCAGCAGCACGGGAGGGTGGACTGAAGCTTTCTTT	CASSTGGWTEAFF	TRBV7-9	TRBJ1-1	NA	NA
TGTGCCAGTAGCCGGGGAGTGGGCACAGATACGCAGTATTTT	CASSRGVGTDTQYF	TRBV19	TRBJ2-3	few	NA
TGTGCCAGCAGCTCCACGGGGGAGACCCAGTACTTC	CASSSTGETQYF	TRBV7-9	TRBJ2-5	NA	NA
TGTGCCAGCAGCCCCGACTCCCCACAATCCAATGAGCAGTTCTTC	CASSPDSPQSNEQFF	TRBV5-4	TRBJ2-1	once	NA
TGTGCCAGCAGTTTAGGCGGCGTGGGGGATCAGCCCCAGCATTTT	CASSLGGVGDQPQHF	TRBV6-1	TRBJ1-5	NA	NA
TGCGCCAGCAGTCAATCTCGGTGGACCCAGGATAATGAGCAGTTCTTC	CASSQSRWTQDNEQFF	TRBV23-1	TRBJ2-1	NA	NA
TGTGCCAGCAGCTTCATTGCAGGGCTGGTCTATGGCTACACCTTC	CASSFIAGLVYGYTF	TRBV7-9	TRBJ1-2	many	NA
TGTGCCAGTAGTATGAGTCTCTACAATGAGCAGTTCTTC	CASSMSLYNEQFF	TRBV19	TRBJ2-1	NA	NA
TGTGCCAGCAGTCGACTAGCGGGAGAGATGGAGACCCAGTACTTC	CASSRLAGEMETQYF	TRBV6-4	TRBJ2-5	NA	TRBD2
TGTGCCAGCAGTACGGTAGATCAGCCCCAGCATTTT	CASSTVDQPQHF	TRBV28	TRBJ1-5	NA	NA
TGTGCCAGCAGGGACAGGGCTGAAGCTTTCTTT	CASRDRAEAFF	TRBV28	TRBJ1-1	few	TRBD1
TGTGCCAGCAGCGACGCTGATTACAGGGAAAGACAACAGTTCTTC	CASSDADYRERQQFF	TRBV28	TRBJ2-1	NA	NA
TGCGCCAGCAGCCAGGCGGCTAGCGGGAGGTGGACAGATACGCAGTATTTT	CASSQAASGRWTDTQYF	TRBV4-3	TRBJ2-3	NA	TRBD2
TGTGCCAGCAGCACAGGACAGGGGGCTGGTAGCAATCAGCCCCAGCATTTT	CASSTGQGAGSNQPQHF	TRBV5-8	TRBJ1-5	NA	TRBD1
TGTGCCAGCAGTGAACTAGCGGGGGGTCATACGCAGTATTTT	CASSELAGGHTQYF	TRBV6-4	TRBJ2-3	NA	TRBD2
TGTGCCAGCAGCTTCGGGGTAACTAATGAAAAACTGTTTTTT	CASSFGVTNEKLFF	TRBV7-9	TRBJ1-4	NA	NA
TGTGCCAGCAGCATCGGGACTAGCGGGAGTATCTACGGGCAGTACTTC	CASSIGTSGSIYGQYF	TRBV9	TRBJ2-7	once	TRBD2
TGTGCCAGCAGCTTAGGGGGGACAGGGATTGGAAACACCATATATTTT	CASSLGGTGIGNTIYF	TRBV7-2	TRBJ1-3	NA	TRBD1
TGTGCCAGCACCCGTAGAAATTACAATGAGCAGTTCTTC	CASTRRNYNEQFF	TRBV28	TRBJ2-1	NA	NA
TGCGGTACCGGGACTGGCAATGAGCAGTTCTTC	CGTGTGNEQFF	TRBV29-1	TRBJ2-1	NA	NA
TGCGCCAGCAGCCGGGACGGCCCCTATGGCTACACCTTC	CASSRDGPYGYTF	TRBV10-2	TRBJ1-2	NA	NA
TGTGCCAGTAGTATAGAACAGGCGAACACTGAAGCTTTCTTT	CASSIEQANTEAFF	TRBV19	TRBJ1-1	NA	NA
TGTGCCAGCAGCTTAACAGGGGGGGTGAACACTGAAGCTTTCTTT	CASSLTGGVNTEAFF	TRBV7-9	TRBJ1-1	many	TRBD1
TGTGCCAGCAGTTTAGGGCGGTCCTCTGGAAACACCATATATTTT	CASSLGRSSGNTIYF	TRBV28	TRBJ1-3	NA	NA
TGCGCCAGCAGCCTATCTACCGGGACAGGGGACGAGCAGTACTTC	CASSLSTGTGDEQYF	TRBV5-1	TRBJ2-7	NA	TRBD1
TGTGCCAGCAGTGAAGCGGCGGGAGGGGGGGAGACCCAGTACTTC	CASSEAAGGGETQYF	TRBV2	TRBJ2-5	NA	TRBD2
TGTGCCAGCAGTTTTCAGGGATCGAACTATGGCTACACCTTC	CASSFQGSNYGYTF	TRBV28	TRBJ1-2	once	NA
TGTGCCAGCAGTGACGAGGGCAGAGCTGGCTACACCTTC	CASSDEGRAGYTF	TRBV6-4	TRBJ1-2	NA	NA
TGTGCCAGCAAAGGGGGAACATACGAGCAGTACTTC	CASKGGTYEQYF	TRBV2	TRBJ2-7	NA	NA
TGTGCCAGCAGGGGGGACGTTGTGAACACTGAAGCTTTCTTT	CASRGDVVNTEAFF	TRBV6-1	TRBJ1-1	NA	NA
TGTGCCAGCAGAAATAGGGGGACAGGTGAGCAGTTCTTC	CASRNRGTGEQFF	TRBV25-1	TRBJ2-1	NA	TRBD1
TGTGCCAGCTCACCAGGAGTATGGATTGGAGCTGAAGCTTTCTTT	CASSPGVWIGAEAFF	TRBV18	TRBJ1-1	once	NA
TGTGCCAGCAGCCAGGGAGACAGGGCGATCTCCTACGAGCAGTACTTC	CASSQGDRAISYEQYF	TRBV4-2	TRBJ2-7	NA	TRBD1
TGTGCCAGCAGTTACCCGACGGGATTTAGTGGAGAGACCCAGTACTTC	CASSYPTGFSGETQYF	TRBV28	TRBJ2-5	NA	NA
TGTGCCAGCAGTCCACTTCGAGTTCCCTACGAGCAGTACTTC	CASSPLRVPYEQYF	TRBV28	TRBJ2-7	NA	NA
TGTGCCAGCAATCCGGACAGGTACCAAGAGACCCAGTACTTC	CASNPDRYQETQYF	TRBV2	TRBJ2-5	NA	TRBD1